A single sample is the source of the 30 T cell receptor beta chains below, sequenced in a study of blood T cell repertoires in COVID-19. Using immunoSEQ multiplex PCR, the repertoire was profiled, and TCRdb retains in-frame clones only, with some absent. The table shows about 360,000 clones, with around 87% occurring only once. Sequencing was carried out using PBMCs or T cells enriched from blood (not recorded which). The receptors originated from a man in his thirties or forties who had recovered from COVID-19.

The chain uses TRBV2 and TRBJ2-5; maybe TRBD1 (5 bases). The CDR3 has 16 amino acids. Germline CDR1 and CDR2: SNHLY and FYNNEI. Trimming cost V 3 bases and J 3 bases, with 17 bases left between them. CDR3 nucleotide sequence: TGTGCCAGCAGTGATTATGGATGGGGCAGGGAAGAGACCCAGTACTTC. It translates to CASSDYGWGREETQYF.

The chain combines TRBV5-1 with TRBJ2-3; 9 bases agree with TRBD1. The V segment lost 7 bases and the J segment 4 bases; nucleotides outside the gene matches: 10. Germline assignment: CDR1 SGHRS and CDR2 YFSETQ. The CDR3 totals 15 residues. The CDR3, as DNA: TGCGCCAGCGGACCCGTACAGGGGGCTTCAGATACGCAGTATTTT. This sequence encodes CASGPVQGASDTQYF.

The chain is built from TRBV12-2 and TRBJ2-7; TRBD1 is the table's D call and was not checked against the DNA. TRBV12-2 counts as a pseudogene. The length of the CDR3 is 14 residues. The CDR3: CASRLFTGSYEQYF. CDR3 nucleotides: TGTGCAAGTCGCTTATTCACAGGAAGCTACGAGCAGTACTTC.

This clone was detected once. A junction boundary mismatches the germline segment, possibly from a read error. The chain uses TRBV5-1 and TRBJ2-7; D may be TRBD1 or TRBD2 (5 bases each). The CDR3 runs to 14 residues. Germline V gene data show CDR1 as SGHRS and CDR2 as YFSETQ. CDR3 region: CASTLGVGAYEQYF. The CDR3 DNA reads as TGCGCCAGCACCTTGGGGGTGGGAGCCTACGAGCAGTACTTC.

The chain recombines TRBV19 with TRBJ1-1; tentatively, D is TRBD1 (6 bases). The V gene lost 4 bases and the J gene lost 0 bases, with 18 bases spanning the gap. The germline gives CDR1 LNHDA, CDR2 SQIVND (reference sequence). The CDR3 is 17 residues long. The CDR3 nucleotides are TGTGCCAGTAGTAGGGCAGGGGAATTCTATATGAACACTGAAGCTTTCTTT. Translating it yields CASSRAGEFYMNTEAFF.

The CDR3 protein is CASSPRTVPYEQYF. The CDR3 nucleotides are TGTGCCAGCAGTCCCAGGACTGTCCCCTACGAGCAGTACTTC. This chain uses TRBV27 with TRBJ2-7; TRBD2 is a possible D gene (5 bases). Trimming took 5 bases from V and 2 from J, leaving 13 bases between them. The CDR3 runs to 14 residues. Germline values: CDR1 MNHEY, CDR2 SMNVEV (reference sequence).

The chain joins TRBV6-2 or TRBV6-3 to TRBJ1-1; 7 bases fit TRBD1. This CDR3 region has 15 residues. V lost 6 bases and J lost 3; bases outside the gene matches: 10. CDR1 and CDR2 from the germline V gene are MNHEY and SVGEGT. This chain's CDR3 is CASSLLITGDTEAFF. CDR3 DNA sequence: TGTGCCAGCAGCCTCCTGATTACAGGGGACACTGAAGCTTTCTTT.

The V gene is TRBV9, the J gene TRBJ1-2; D might be TRBD1 (5 bases). The CDR3 totals 14 residues. Germline CDR1 and CDR2: SGDLS and YYNGEE. V dropped 3 bases and J dropped 7 bases, with 16 bases sitting between them. The CDR3: CASSGQRGDFGYTF. The DNA for the CDR3 is TGTGCCAGCAGCGGCCAGAGAGGGGACTTTGGCTACACCTTC.

Only one count was recorded for this clone. The genes are TRBV7-2 and TRBJ1-5; D might be TRBD1 (6 bases). The CDR3 covers 15 residues. Looked up from germline, CDR1 is SGHTA and CDR2 is FQGNSA. With 5 bases removed from V and 3 bases from J, the gap between germline ends came to 14 bases. CDR3 loop: CASSIEQGINQPQHF. CDR3 bases: TGTGCCAGCAGCATCGAACAGGGAATCAATCAGCCCCAGCATTTT.

This chain connects TRBV28 to TRBJ2-7; possible D gene TRBD1, 5 bases. Germline values: CDR1 MDHEN, CDR2 SYDVKM. This CDR3 comprises 14 residues. V was cut by 0 bases and J by 4 bases, with 10 bases left in between. The CDR3 protein is CASSLWDTQYEQYF. The CDR3 DNA reads TGTGCCAGCAGTTTATGGGACACCCAATACGAGCAGTACTTC.

This chain links TRBV9 with TRBJ1-5, with D perhaps matching TRBD1 (6 bases). Trimming left V 0 bases short and J 4 bases short, with 8 bases between. CDR1 SGDLS and CDR2 YYNGEE come from the germline V gene. This CDR3 spans 14 amino acids. The CDR3 nucleotides read TGTGCCAGCAGCGTAGGACAGGCGAATCAGCCCCAGCATTTT. Its translation is CASSVGQANQPQHF.

This chain joins TRBV5-6 and TRBJ2-7; D is possibly TRBD1 (5 bases). CDR1 is SGHDT, CDR2 YYEEEE, per germline. The V gene lost 4 bases and the J gene lost 4 bases, with 9 bases spanning the gap. The CDR3 consists of 12 residues. The CDR3 DNA reads TGTGCCAGCAGCCCGCAGGGATACGAGCAGTACTTC. It specifies CASSPQGYEQYF.

V usage is TRBV18 and J usage is TRBJ2-2; tentative D call: TRBD1 (6 bases). CDR1 is KGHSH, CDR2 LQKENI, per germline. The CDR3 contains 16 residues. V shed 3 bases and J shed 2 bases, with 13 bases lying between them. The CDR3 here is CASSPRTASNTGELFF. The CDR3 nucleotides are TGTGCCAGCTCACCTAGGACAGCCTCTAACACCGGGGAGCTGTTTTTT.

The V gene is TRBV18, the J gene TRBJ2-3, with 10 bases that match TRBD1. With V trimmed by 3 bases and J by 4 bases, 4 bases remained unmatched. The CDR3 is 15 residues long. Germline CDR1 and CDR2: KGHSH and LQKENI. The DNA for the CDR3 is TGTGCCAGCTCACCGAGACAGGGGGCGTCAGATACGCAGTATTTT. This codes for CASSPRQGASDTQYF.

The chain couples TRBV2 to TRBJ1-2; D not certain. Germline assignment: CDR1 SNHLY and CDR2 FYNNEI. This CDR3 comprises 14 residues. Between the trimmed V and J ends, which lost 4 bases and 4 bases, there was a span of 13 bases. The CDR3 is CASSVSRGTYGYTF. For the CDR3, the DNA is TGTGCCAGCAGTGTTAGCCGGGGAACCTATGGCTACACCTTC.

V gene TRBV6-5 combines with J gene TRBJ1-1; D is unclear. The CDR3 totals 13 residues. V gave up 7 bases and J gave up 3 bases, with 12 bases separating them. CDR1 and CDR2 from the germline V gene are MNHEY and SVGAGI. The CDR3 spells CASIRLGYTEAFF. Here the CDR3 DNA reads TGTGCCAGCATCCGACTTGGCTACACTGAAGCTTTCTTT.

The V gene is TRBV19, the J gene TRBJ2-1; D may be TRBD1 (7 bases). The germline V gene encodes CDR1 LNHDA and CDR2 SQIVND (reference sequence). V lost 5 bases to trimming and J lost 7 bases, with 15 bases between them. The CDR3 extends over 14 amino acids. CDR3 residues: CASSRRQGGNEQFF. The CDR3 bases are TGTGCCAGTAGTCGGCGACAGGGAGGTAATGAGCAGTTCTTC.

The chain joins TRBV27 to TRBJ2-3; D is uncertain. With 8 bases removed from V and 0 bases from J, the gap between germline ends came to 3 bases. The CDR3 loop spans 11 amino acids. CDR1 is MNHEY and CDR2 is SMNVEV in the germline V gene (reference sequence). CDR3 region: CASPSTDTQYF. The CDR3, as DNA: TGTGCCAGCCCTAGCACAGATACGCAGTATTTT.

This chain uses TRBV13 with TRBJ2-2; D possibly corresponds to TRBD1 (5 bases). V was shortened by 8 bases and J by 0 bases, with 10 bases between the two germline ends. Per the germline V gene, CDR1 is PRHDT and CDR2 is FYEKMQ (reference sequence). The length of the CDR3 is 14 residues. The CDR3 here is CASLRGTNTGELFF. CDR3 bases: TGTGCCAGCTTAAGGGGAACGAACACCGGGGAGCTGTTTTTT.

The J gene is TRBJ1-6, the V gene TRBV2, with 9 bases that match TRBD1. V shed 2 bases and J 0 bases; nucleotides not matched to a gene: 8. The germline V gene encodes CDR1 SNHLY and CDR2 FYNNEI. This CDR3 spans 19 amino acids. This CDR3 reads CASSELTGGASSYNSPLHF. The CDR3 coding sequence is TGTGCCAGCAGTGAATTGACAGGGGGAGCTAGCTCCTATAATTCACCCCTCCACTTT.

The sample holds one count of this clone. V usage is TRBV5-3 and J usage is TRBJ1-1, with 9 bases fitting TRBD1. TRBV5-3 counts as an open reading frame of uncertain function. This CDR3 region has 16 residues. V lost 0 bases to trimming and J lost 1 base; unmatched junction nucleotides: 4. The CDR3: CARSLADRGRNTEAFF. The CDR3, as DNA: TGTGCCAGAAGCTTGGCGGACAGGGGACGGAACACTGAAGCTTTCTTT.

The rearrangement uses TRBV5-1 and TRBJ2-1; TRBD1 aligns across 9 bases. Per germline, CDR1 SGHRS and CDR2 YFSETQ. The CDR3 extends over 13 amino acids. V was clipped by 4 bases and J by 11 bases; unmatched bases: 7. In nucleotides, the CDR3 is TGCGCCAGCAGCCCAGGACAGGGGACAAAGCAGTTCTTC. Its translation is CASSPGQGTKQFF.

A few counts support this clone. V and J are TRBV10-3 and TRBJ1-5; 7 bases line up with TRBD1. The CDR3 has 19 amino acids. V lost 3 bases, J lost 1 base, and 15 bases stayed unmatched. Germline-derived CDR1 and CDR2 are ENHRY and SYGVKD. CDR3 protein: CAISDPLRDRGGSNQPQHF. The CDR3 region has the DNA TGTGCCATCAGTGACCCCCTACGGGACAGAGGGGGGAGCAATCAGCCCCAGCATTTT.

V is TRBV18 and J is TRBJ1-2, with 10 bases matching TRBD1. The CDR3 has 17 residues. CDR1 is KGHSH and CDR2 is LQKENI in the germline V gene. With 6 bases clipped from V and 1 base from J, the junction kept 11 bases outside the gene matches. DNA of the CDR3: TGTGCCAGCTCCCTTCTGGGACAGGGGCAGAATAACTATGGCTACACCTTC. As protein: CASSLLGQGQNNYGYTF.

This clone appeared once. This chain joins TRBV28 and TRBJ1-6; 7 nucleotides align to TRBD1. Germline loops: CDR1 MDHEN, CDR2 SYDVKM. The trim removed 8 bases at V and 7 bases at J, leaving 14 bases unmatched. This CDR3 has 16 amino acids. In nucleotides, the CDR3 is TGTGCCAGCGCCCCACCGGGACAGCGTAGGAATTCACCCCTCCACTTT. Protein sequence: CASAPPGQRRNSPLHF.

The chain couples TRBV10-3 to TRBJ2-1; 8 positions match TRBD2. V dropped 0 bases and J dropped 7; count of bases not matched to a gene: 8. The CDR3 spans 16 residues. Germline V gene data show CDR1 as ENHRY and CDR2 as SYGVKD. In DNA form, the CDR3 reads TGTGCCATCAGTGAGTCATTTATCGGGGGGGAAAATGAGCAGTTCTTC. This translates into CAISESFIGGENEQFF.

The chain recombines TRBV11-2 with TRBJ2-3; 16 bases are a match to TRBD2. The CDR3 length is 16 residues. The germline CDR1 and CDR2 sequences are SGHAT and FQNNGV. V was clipped by 5 bases and J by 5 bases; unmatched bases: 4. CDR3 coding DNA: TGTGCCAGCAGCGCCGGGACTAGCGGGGGGGGAGATACGCAGTATTTT. It encodes CASSAGTSGGGDTQYF.

As to this clone: Other DNA sequences in the same sample also yield this CDR3. The chain joins TRBV2 to TRBJ1-5; D unclear. CDR3 length: 14 amino acids. Germline lookup yields CDR1 SNHLY and CDR2 FYNNEI. Deletions cut 7 bases from V and 0 bases from J, with 10 bases between. The CDR3 sequence is CASTREYSNQPQHF. For the CDR3, the DNA is TGTGCCAGCACTAGGGAGTATAGCAATCAGCCCCAGCATTTT.

This clone was seen a handful of times. This chain uses TRBV2 with TRBJ2-7; the D gene is possibly TRBD2 (5 bases). V lost 6 bases and J 6 bases, leaving 12 bases between the germline ends. The CDR3 has 12 residues. Per the germline V gene, CDR1 is SNHLY and CDR2 is FYNNEI. CDR3 in amino acids: CASRPSGGEQYF. The CDR3 DNA is TGTGCCAGCAGACCCTCCGGAGGCGAGCAGTACTTC.

The chain links TRBV7-9 to TRBJ2-2; weak D call: TRBD1 (6 bases). Trimming pared 5 bases from V and 1 base from J, leaving 8 bases between. The CDR3 totals 14 residues. Looked up from germline, CDR1 is SEHNR and CDR2 is FQNEAQ (reference sequence). As DNA, the CDR3 is TGTGCCAGCAGCCCAGGGGTGAACACCGGGGAGCTGTTTTTT. Translation: CASSPGVNTGELFF.